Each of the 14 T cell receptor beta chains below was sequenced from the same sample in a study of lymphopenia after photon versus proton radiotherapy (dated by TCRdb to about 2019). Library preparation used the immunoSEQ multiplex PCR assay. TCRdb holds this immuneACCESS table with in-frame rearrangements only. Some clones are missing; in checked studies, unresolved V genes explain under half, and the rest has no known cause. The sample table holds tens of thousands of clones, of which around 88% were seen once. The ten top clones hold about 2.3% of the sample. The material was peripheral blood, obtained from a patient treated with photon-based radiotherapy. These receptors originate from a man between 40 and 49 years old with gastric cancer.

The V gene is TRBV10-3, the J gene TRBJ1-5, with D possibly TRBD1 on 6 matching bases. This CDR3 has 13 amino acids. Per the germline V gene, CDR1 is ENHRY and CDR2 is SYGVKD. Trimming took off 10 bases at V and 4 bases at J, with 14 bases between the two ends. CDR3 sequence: CATGGGSNQPQHF. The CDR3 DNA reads TGTGCCACGGGAGGGGGTTCAAATCAGCCCCAGCATTTT.

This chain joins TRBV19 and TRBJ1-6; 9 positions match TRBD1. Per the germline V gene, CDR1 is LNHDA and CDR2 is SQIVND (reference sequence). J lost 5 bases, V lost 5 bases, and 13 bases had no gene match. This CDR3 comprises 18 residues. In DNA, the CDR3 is TGTGCCAGTAGTCTCAACCAACGGACAGGGGCGGATAATTCACCCCTCCACTTT. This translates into CASSLNQRTGADNSPLHF.

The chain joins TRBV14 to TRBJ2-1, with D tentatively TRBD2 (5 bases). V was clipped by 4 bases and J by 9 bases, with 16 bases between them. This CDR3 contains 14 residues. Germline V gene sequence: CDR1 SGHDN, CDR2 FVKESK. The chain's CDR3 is CASSPVMGRGEQFF. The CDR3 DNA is TGTGCCAGCAGCCCCGTGATGGGTCGGGGTGAGCAGTTCTTC.

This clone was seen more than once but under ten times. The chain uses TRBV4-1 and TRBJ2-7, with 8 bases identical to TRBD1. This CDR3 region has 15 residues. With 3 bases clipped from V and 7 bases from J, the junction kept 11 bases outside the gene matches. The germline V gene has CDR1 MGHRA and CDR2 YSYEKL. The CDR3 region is CASSQAPGQALEQYF. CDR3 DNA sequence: TGCGCCAGCAGCCAGGCCCCGGGACAGGCCCTAGAGCAGTACTTC.

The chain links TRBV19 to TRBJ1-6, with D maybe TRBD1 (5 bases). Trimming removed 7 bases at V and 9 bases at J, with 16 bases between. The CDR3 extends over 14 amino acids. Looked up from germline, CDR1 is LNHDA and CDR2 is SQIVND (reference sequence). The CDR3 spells CASTPGGSGSPLHF. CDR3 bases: TGTGCCAGTACCCCGGGGGGTAGTGGTTCACCCCTCCACTTT.

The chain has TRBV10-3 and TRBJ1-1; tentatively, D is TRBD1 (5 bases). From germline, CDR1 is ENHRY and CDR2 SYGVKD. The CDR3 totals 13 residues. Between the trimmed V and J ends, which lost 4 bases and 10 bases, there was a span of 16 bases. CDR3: CAISGDPAQRAFF. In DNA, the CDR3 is TGTGCCATCAGTGGGGACCCTGCTCAGCGAGCTTTCTTT.

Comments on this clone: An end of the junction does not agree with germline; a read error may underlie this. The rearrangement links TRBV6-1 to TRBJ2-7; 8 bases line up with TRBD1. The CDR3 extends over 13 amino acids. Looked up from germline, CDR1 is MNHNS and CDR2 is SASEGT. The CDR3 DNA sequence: TGTGCCAGCAGTGCCAGACCGGAGGACAGGGCCAACTTC. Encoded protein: CASSARPEDRANF.

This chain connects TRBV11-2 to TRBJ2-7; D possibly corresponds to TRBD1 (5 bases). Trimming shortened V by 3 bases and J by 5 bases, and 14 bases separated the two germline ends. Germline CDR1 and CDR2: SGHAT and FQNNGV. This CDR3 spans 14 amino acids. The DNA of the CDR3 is TGTGCCAGCAGCTTCCAGGGAACAGGACACGAGCAGTACTTC. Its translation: CASSFQGTGHEQYF.

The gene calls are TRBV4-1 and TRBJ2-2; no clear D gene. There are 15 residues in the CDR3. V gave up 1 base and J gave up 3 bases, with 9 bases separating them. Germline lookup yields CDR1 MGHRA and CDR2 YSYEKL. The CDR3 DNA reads TGCGCCAGCAGCCAAGGATTGGGGTACACCGGGGAGCTGTTTTTT. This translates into CASSQGLGYTGELFF.

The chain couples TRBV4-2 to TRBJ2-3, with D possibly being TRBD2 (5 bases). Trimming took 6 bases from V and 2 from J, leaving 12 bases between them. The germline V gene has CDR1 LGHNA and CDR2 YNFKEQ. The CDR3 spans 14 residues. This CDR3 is CASSLGGTTDTQYF. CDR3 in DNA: TGTGCCAGCAGTCTAGGAGGAACCACAGATACGCAGTATTTT.

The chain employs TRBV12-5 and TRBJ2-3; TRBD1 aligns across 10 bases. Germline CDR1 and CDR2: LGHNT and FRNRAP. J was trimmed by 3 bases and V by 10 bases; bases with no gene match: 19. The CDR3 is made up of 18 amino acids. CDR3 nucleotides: TGTGCTACCGAGACCCCGCGGGACAGGGGAGGGGAAACAGATACGCAGTATTTT. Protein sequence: CATETPRDRGGETDTQYF.

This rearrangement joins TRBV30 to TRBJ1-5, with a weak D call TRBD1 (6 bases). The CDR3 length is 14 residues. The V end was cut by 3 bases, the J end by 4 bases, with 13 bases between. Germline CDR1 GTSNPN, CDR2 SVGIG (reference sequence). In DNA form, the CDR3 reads TGTGCCTGGAGGGCTACAGGGAGGAATCAGCCCCAGCATTTT. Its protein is CAWRATGRNQPQHF.

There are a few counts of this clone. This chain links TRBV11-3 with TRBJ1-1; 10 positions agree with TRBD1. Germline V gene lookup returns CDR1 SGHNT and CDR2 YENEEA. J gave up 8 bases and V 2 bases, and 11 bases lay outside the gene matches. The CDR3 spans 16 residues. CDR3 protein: CASSLTGRTGGHEAFF. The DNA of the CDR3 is TGTGCCAGCAGCTTAACGGGAAGGACAGGGGGACACGAAGCTTTCTTT.

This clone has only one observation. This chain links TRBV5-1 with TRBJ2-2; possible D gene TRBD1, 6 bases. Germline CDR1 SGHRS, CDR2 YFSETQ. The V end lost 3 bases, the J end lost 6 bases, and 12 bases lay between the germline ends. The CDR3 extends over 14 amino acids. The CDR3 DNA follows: TGCGCCAGCAGCTACGACGGACAGTCCGGGGAGCTGTTTTTT. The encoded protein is CASSYDGQSGELFF.